Each of the 24 T cell receptor beta chains below was sequenced from the same sample in a study of Tregs in tolerant kidney transplant recipients. Related graft donors supplied nonmyeloablative bone marrow transplants, and mixed chimerism was transient. Method: immunoSEQ multiplex PCR; TCRdb's copy keeps in-frame clones and lacks some. This table has tens of thousands of clones, over 75% appearing once. This specimen consisted of CD4+ T cells from blood (PBMCs), obtained 24 months after the transplant. The receptors shown here come from a human patient who received a combined kidney and bone marrow transplant. T cells may partly derive from the graft donor.

V and J are TRBV7-2 and TRBJ2-7; 7 nucleotides align to TRBD1. V lost 3 bases to trimming and J lost 4 bases; unmatched junction nucleotides: 12. Germline-derived CDR1 and CDR2 are SGHTA and FQGNSA. This CDR3 region has 16 residues. The CDR3 protein is CASSLNFGTAFYEQYF. CDR3 DNA sequence: TGTGCCAGCAGCTTGAACTTCGGGACAGCTTTTTACGAGCAGTACTTC.

V and J are TRBV10-2 and TRBJ1-1; D remains unclear. Trimming took 6 bases from V and 0 from J, leaving 11 bases between them. The CDR3 runs to 14 residues. Looked up from germline, CDR1 is WSHSY and CDR2 is SAAADI. The CDR3 here is CASRATEMNTEAFF. CDR3 nucleotide sequence: TGCGCCAGCAGAGCAACAGAAATGAACACTGAAGCTTTCTTT.

The CDR3 reads CASVGFDRESLGELFF. As DNA, the CDR3 is TGTGCCAGCGTAGGATTCGACAGGGAGAGCCTCGGGGAGCTGTTTTTT. The V call is TRBV2, the J call TRBJ2-2, with 7 bases matching TRBD1. CDR1 and CDR2 (germline): SNHLY, FYNNEI. V was pared by 8 bases and J by 7 bases, with 16 bases of the junction left unmatched. The CDR3 covers 16 residues.

The table lists this clone with a count of one. This chain uses TRBV19 with TRBJ2-1; TRBD2 agrees at 11 bases. The CDR3 consists of 20 residues. V lost 6 bases, J lost 4 bases, and 20 bases stayed unmatched. Looked up from germline, CDR1 is LNHDA and CDR2 is SQIVND (reference sequence). The CDR3 DNA follows: TGTGCCAGTAGGCTATCGTCCCTCTCCGGGACTAGCGGAAAGTACAATGAGCAGTTCTTC. This gives the protein CASRLSSLSGTSGKYNEQFF.

This clone appeared once. The chain is built from TRBV7-2 and TRBJ2-7; possible D gene TRBD1, 5 bases. Looked up from germline, CDR1 is SGHTA and CDR2 is FQGNSA. The CDR3 sequence is 11 residues long. The V end was cut by 4 bases, the J end by 9 bases, with 10 bases between. CDR3 protein: CASSSQGAQYF. The CDR3, as DNA: TGTGCCAGCAGCTCCCAGGGTGCGCAGTACTTC. The full variable domain, rest sourced from reference TRBV7-2 and TRBJ2-7, is GAGVSQSPSNKVTEKGKDVELRCDPISGHTALYWYRQSLGQGLEFLIYFQGNSAPDKSGLPSDRFSAERTGGSVSTLTIQRTQQEDSAVYLCASSSQGAQYFGPGTRLTVT.

The chain couples TRBV6-5 to TRBJ1-2, with 11 nucleotides matching TRBD1. V lost 5 bases, J lost 4 bases, and 6 bases stayed unmatched. Germline CDR1 is MNHEY and CDR2 is SVGAGI. The CDR3 has 15 residues. The CDR3 DNA is TGTGCCAGCAGTCCTTTGGGACAGGGGGGCTATGGCTACACCTTC. Residues: CASSPLGQGGYGYTF.

The chain joins TRBV18 to TRBJ2-1; the D is unclear. The CDR3 contains 11 residues. Trimming removed 3 bases from V and 7 bases from J, with 4 bases in between. Germline V gives CDR1 KGHSH, CDR2 LQKENI. CDR3 coding DNA: TGTGCCAGCTCACCCAAAAATGAGCAGTTCTTC. Residues: CASSPKNEQFF.

The chain employs TRBV2 and TRBJ2-2; 7 bases are shared with TRBD2. Per the germline V gene, CDR1 is SNHLY and CDR2 is FYNNEI. CDR3 length equals 15 residues. After removal of 6 bases from V and 2 bases from J, the junction contained 6 bases not matched to a gene. The DNA for the CDR3 is TGTGCCAGCAGCCCACTAGCGCCAAACACCGGGGAGCTGTTTTTT. Translating it yields CASSPLAPNTGELFF.

This chain uses TRBV19 with TRBJ1-5, with D possibly being TRBD1 (6 bases). Trimming removed 8 bases at V and 3 bases at J, with 17 bases between. The CDR3 length is 15 residues. Germline V lookup: CDR1 LNHDA, CDR2 SQIVND (reference sequence). CDR3 protein: CASDPQGTYNQPQHF. DNA of the CDR3: TGTGCCAGTGACCCCCAGGGGACCTACAATCAGCCCCAGCATTTT.

This clone was seen just once. This chain uses TRBV28 with TRBJ2-6; 8 positions agree with TRBD1. The CDR3 totals 18 residues. Germline loops: CDR1 MDHEN, CDR2 SYDVKM. V gave up 4 bases and J gave up 0 bases; unmatched junction bases: 8. The CDR3 sequence is CASSSFGQGSSGANVLTF. CDR3 DNA sequence: TGTGCCAGCAGTTCATTTGGACAGGGCAGCTCTGGGGCCAACGTCCTGACTTTC.

This chain joins TRBV10-1 and TRBJ2-7; tentative D call: TRBD2 (6 bases). There are 14 residues in the CDR3. Germline V gene data show CDR1 as WNHNN and CDR2 as SYGVQD (reference sequence). With 11 bases removed from V and 7 bases from J, the gap between germline ends came to 24 bases. CDR3 residues: CAGATSIGVWEQYF. CDR3 bases: TGCGCCGGTGCGACTAGTATTGGGGTCTGGGAGCAGTACTTC.

The J gene is TRBJ2-3, the V gene TRBV4-3; 8 nucleotides line up with TRBD2. In germline, CDR1 is LGHNA, CDR2 YSLEER. The CDR3 is made up of 16 amino acids. Germline trimming cut 1 base from V and 2 bases from J; bases unmatched to any gene: 5. This CDR3 is CASSQVGGGLTDTQYF. The CDR3 coding sequence is TGCGCCAGCAGCCAAGTTGGCGGGGGGCTCACAGATACGCAGTATTTT.

The chain links TRBV2 to TRBJ1-5; 9 bases match TRBD1. V dropped 7 bases and J dropped 2; count of bases not matched to a gene: 6. The germline CDR1 and CDR2 sequences are SNHLY and FYNNEI. The CDR3 is 15 residues long. The CDR3 is CASKMTGGGNQPQHF. CDR3 DNA: TGTGCCAGCAAAATGACAGGGGGGGGCAATCAGCCCCAGCATTTT.

Only one count was recorded for this clone. V is TRBV6-1 and J is TRBJ2-7; 11 bases line up with TRBD1. The CDR3 consists of 14 residues. Germline CDR1 and CDR2: MNHNS and SASEGT. J lost 6 bases, V lost 7 bases, and 8 bases had no gene match. CDR3: CASKKDRGPLEQYF. The CDR3 region has the DNA TGTGCCAGCAAAAAGGACAGGGGGCCCCTCGAGCAGTACTTC.

The chain joins TRBV6-1 to TRBJ2-7; D is uncertain. There are 11 residues in the CDR3. Germline lookup yields CDR1 MNHNS and CDR2 SASEGT. V dropped 7 bases and J dropped 6 bases, with 10 bases sitting between them. CDR3 residues: CASTQRVEQYF. CDR3 sequence (DNA): TGTGCCAGCACCCAACGGGTCGAGCAGTACTTC.

The rearrangement uses TRBV14 and TRBJ2-7, with D hard to call. Trimming removed 5 bases at V and 2 bases at J, with 4 bases between. In germline, CDR1 is SGHDN, CDR2 FVKESK. CDR3 length: 11 amino acids. CDR3 DNA sequence: TGTGCCAGCAGCGTCGCCTACGAGCAGTACTTC. Its protein is CASSVAYEQYF.

The CDR3 sequence is CASSLHRGGYGYTF. DNA of the CDR3: TGTGCCAGCAGCCTACACAGGGGAGGCTATGGCTACACCTTC. The V gene is TRBV7-9, the J gene TRBJ1-2; 7 bases are shared with TRBD1. Germline lookup yields CDR1 SEHNR and CDR2 FQNEAQ (reference sequence). V shed 5 bases and J 4 bases; nucleotides not matched to a gene: 7. The CDR3 spans 14 residues. Together with reference TRBV7-9 and TRBJ1-2, the CDR3 gives the full variable domain: DTGVSQNPRHKITKRGQNVTFRCDPISEHNRLYWYRQTLGQGPEFLTYFQNEAQLEKSRLLSDRFSAERPKGSFSTLEIQRTEQGDSAMYLCASSLHRGGYGYTFGSGTRLTVV.

V usage is TRBV30 and J usage is TRBJ1-1, with a possible D match to TRBD1 (5 bases). Between the trimmed V and J ends, which lost 4 bases and 4 bases, there was a span of 19 bases. The germline CDR1 and CDR2 sequences are GTSNPN and SVGIG (reference sequence). There are 15 residues in the CDR3. The CDR3 bases are TGTGCCTGGAAACCCGCTTTTGGCAGGGTCACTGAAGCTTTCTTT. Amino acid sequence: CAWKPAFGRVTEAFF. The full variable domain, with the rest looked up from reference TRBV30 and TRBJ1-1, is SQTIHQWPATLVQPVGSPLSLECTVEGTSNPNLYWYRQAAGRGLQLLFYSVGIGQISSEVPQNLSASRPQDRQFILSSKKLLLSDSGFYLCAWKPAFGRVTEAFFGQGTRLTVV.

V usage is TRBV7-3 and J usage is TRBJ2-3; 10 bases align to TRBD2. The CDR3 has 15 amino acids. CDR1 and CDR2 (germline): SGHTA, FQGTGA. The V and J ends lost 6 bases and 2 bases, in that order; junction bases with no gene match: 5. The CDR3 is CASRRTSGVTDTQYF. The CDR3 DNA sequence: TGTGCCAGCAGACGGACTAGCGGAGTCACAGATACGCAGTATTTT.

The chain recombines TRBV4-2 with TRBJ2-7; 10 bases match TRBD1. The CDR3 is 17 residues long. The V gene end was trimmed by 1 base and the J gene end by 4 bases; junction bases not matched to a gene: 10. The germline V gene encodes CDR1 LGHNA and CDR2 YNFKEQ. This CDR3 is CASSQASDRGLKYEQYF. DNA for the CDR3: TGTGCCAGCAGCCAAGCCTCCGACAGGGGGCTTAAATACGAGCAGTACTTC.

V and J are TRBV5-1 and TRBJ2-1, with TRBD1 identical over 8 bases. Trimming at V came to 0 bases and at J to 4 bases, leaving 0 bases not matched to a gene. The V gene's germline CDR1 is SGHRS and CDR2 YFSETQ. The CDR3 loop spans 14 amino acids. The CDR3 DNA is TGCGCCAGCAGCTTGGACAGGGGGTACAATGAGCAGTTCTTC. Translated: CASSLDRGYNEQFF.

This rearrangement joins TRBV7-2 to TRBJ2-7; no clear D. The ends were cut back, 5 bases at V and 2 bases at J, with 13 bases in the middle. CDR3 length: 14 residues. Germline lookup yields CDR1 SGHTA and CDR2 FQGNSA. The CDR3 region is CASSPSELAYEQYF. The DNA for the CDR3 is TGTGCCAGCAGCCCCTCGGAGCTTGCCTACGAGCAGTACTTC.

The gene calls are TRBV9 and TRBJ1-5; the D is unclear. The CDR3 loop spans 16 amino acids. The V and J ends lost 3 bases and 5 bases respectively, with 18 bases between them. CDR1 is SGDLS, CDR2 YYNGEE, per germline. CDR3 in DNA: TGTGCCAGCAGCGCTGGTTACAGTCCCTATGATCAGCCCCAGCATTTT. It yields the protein CASSAGYSPYDQPQHF.

This clone occurred once. V gene TRBV2 combines with J gene TRBJ1-1; D is ambiguous. Germline V gene lookup returns CDR1 SNHLY and CDR2 FYNNEI. Trimming took 5 bases from V and 3 from J, leaving 13 bases between them. The CDR3 consists of 14 residues. CDR3 DNA sequence: TGTGCCAGCAGTTTGACAAGGAGGGACACTGAAGCTTTCTTT. Amino acids: CASSLTRRDTEAFF.